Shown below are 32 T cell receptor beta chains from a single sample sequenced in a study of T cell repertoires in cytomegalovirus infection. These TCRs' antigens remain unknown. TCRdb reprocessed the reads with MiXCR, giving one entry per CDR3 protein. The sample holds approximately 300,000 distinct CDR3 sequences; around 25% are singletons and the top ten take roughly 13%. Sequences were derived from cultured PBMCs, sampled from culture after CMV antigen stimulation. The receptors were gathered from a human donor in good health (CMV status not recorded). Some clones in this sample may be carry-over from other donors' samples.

The CDR3 bases are TGTGCCAGCAGCTCGAGTACAGGGGGACAGTTCTTC. This translates into CASSSSTGGQFF. V gene TRBV7-3 combines with J gene TRBJ2-1; 8 bases agree with TRBD1. CDR1 SGHTA and CDR2 FQGTGA come from the germline V gene. The CDR3 is 12 residues long. Trimming took 4 bases from V and 13 from J; bases not matched to a gene: 6.

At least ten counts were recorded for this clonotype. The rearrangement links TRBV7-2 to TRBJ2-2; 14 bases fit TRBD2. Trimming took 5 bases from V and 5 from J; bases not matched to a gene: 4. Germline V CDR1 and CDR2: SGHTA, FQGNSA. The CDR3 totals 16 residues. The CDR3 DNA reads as TGTGCCAGCAGCACGACTAGCGGGAGGGCGACCGGGGAGCTGTTTTTT. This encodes CASSTTSGRATGELFF.

This CDR3 reads CASSLTSGSQTQYF. In DNA, the CDR3 is TGTGCCAGCAGTTTGACTAGCGGGAGTCAGACCCAGTACTTC. V and J are TRBV28 and TRBJ2-5, with 12 positions matching TRBD2. Germline CDR1 reads MDHEN; CDR2 reads SYDVKM. This CDR3 region has 14 residues. The V and J ends lost 3 bases and 6 bases, in that order; junction bases with no gene match: 2.

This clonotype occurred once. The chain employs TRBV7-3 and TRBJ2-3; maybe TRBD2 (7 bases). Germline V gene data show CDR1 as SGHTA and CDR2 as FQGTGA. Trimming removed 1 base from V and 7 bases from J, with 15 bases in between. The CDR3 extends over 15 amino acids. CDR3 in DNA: TGTGCCAGCAGCTTAATATCGGGGGGCGAGTATACGCAGTATTTT. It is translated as CASSLISGGEYTQYF.

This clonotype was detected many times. CDR3 bases: TGTGCCAGCAGCGGATTTATGAACACTGAAGCTTTCTTT. This gives the protein CASSGFMNTEAFF. The chain combines TRBV7-9 with TRBJ1-1, with unresolved D. The CDR3 has 13 amino acids. With 5 bases removed from V and 0 bases from J, the gap between germline ends came to 7 bases. Germline V gives CDR1 SEHNR, CDR2 FQNEAQ (reference sequence).

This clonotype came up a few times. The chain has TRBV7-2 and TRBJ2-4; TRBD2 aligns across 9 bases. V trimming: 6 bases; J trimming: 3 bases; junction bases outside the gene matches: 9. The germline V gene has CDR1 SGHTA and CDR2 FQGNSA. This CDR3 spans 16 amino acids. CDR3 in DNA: TGTGCCAGCAGACCCGCTAGCGGGACGGGCAAAAACATTCAGTACTTC. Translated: CASRPASGTGKNIQYF. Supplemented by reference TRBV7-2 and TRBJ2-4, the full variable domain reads GAGVSQSPSNKVTEKGKDVELRCDPISGHTALYWYRQSLGQGLEFLIYFQGNSAPDKSGLPSDRFSAERTGGSVSTLTIQRTQQEDSAVYLCASRPASGTGKNIQYFGAGTRLSVL.

The CDR3 nucleotides read TGTGCCAGCTACAGGGGCCCCTCCTACAATGAGCAGTTCTTC. Residues: CASYRGPSYNEQFF. V and J are TRBV12-3 or TRBV12-4 and TRBJ2-1; 7 nucleotides align to TRBD1. The CDR3 has 14 residues. J was trimmed by 0 bases and V by 8 bases; bases with no gene match: 4.

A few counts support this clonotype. CDR3 sequence (DNA): TGTGCCAGCAGTTGGATGCCGGGACAGGGTAACTATGGCTACACCTTC. Translated, it gives CASSWMPGQGNYGYTF. The chain is built from TRBV6-8 and TRBJ1-2; 9 nucleotides line up with TRBD1. The CDR3 is made up of 16 amino acids. V lost 4 bases and J lost 1; bases outside the gene matches: 7. The germline gives CDR1 MNHGY, CDR2 SAAAGT.

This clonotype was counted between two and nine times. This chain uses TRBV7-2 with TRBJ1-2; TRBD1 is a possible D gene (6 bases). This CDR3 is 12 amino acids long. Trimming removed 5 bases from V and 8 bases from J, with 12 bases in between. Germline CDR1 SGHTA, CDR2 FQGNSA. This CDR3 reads CASSTHRDGYTF. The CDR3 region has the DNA TGTGCCAGCAGCACCCACAGGGACGGCTACACCTTC.

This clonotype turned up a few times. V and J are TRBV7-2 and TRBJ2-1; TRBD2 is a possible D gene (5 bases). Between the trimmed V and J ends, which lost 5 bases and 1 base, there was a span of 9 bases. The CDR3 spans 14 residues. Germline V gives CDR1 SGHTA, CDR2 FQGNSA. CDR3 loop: CASSGGYSYNEQFF. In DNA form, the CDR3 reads TGTGCCAGCAGCGGCGGGTATTCCTACAATGAGCAGTTCTTC.

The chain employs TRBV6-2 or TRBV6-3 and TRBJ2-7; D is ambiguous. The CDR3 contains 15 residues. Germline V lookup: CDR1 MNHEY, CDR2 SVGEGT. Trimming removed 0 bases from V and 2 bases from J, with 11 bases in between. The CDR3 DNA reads TGTGCCAGCAGTTACTCGAGTAGCCTGGCCTACGAGCAGTACGTC. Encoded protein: CASSYSSSLAYEQYV.

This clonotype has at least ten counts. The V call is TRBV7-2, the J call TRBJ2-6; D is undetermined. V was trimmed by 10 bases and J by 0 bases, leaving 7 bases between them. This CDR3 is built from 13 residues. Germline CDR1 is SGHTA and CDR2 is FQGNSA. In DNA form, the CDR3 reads TGTGCCACCCTCATCTCTGGGGCCAACGTCCTGACTTTC. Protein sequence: CATLISGANVLTF. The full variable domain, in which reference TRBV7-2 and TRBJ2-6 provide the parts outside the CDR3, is GAGVSQSPSNKVTEKGKDVELRCDPISGHTALYWYRQSLGQGLEFLIYFQGNSAPDKSGLPSDRFSAERTGGSVSTLTIQRTQQEDSAVYLCATLISGANVLTFGAGSRLTVL.

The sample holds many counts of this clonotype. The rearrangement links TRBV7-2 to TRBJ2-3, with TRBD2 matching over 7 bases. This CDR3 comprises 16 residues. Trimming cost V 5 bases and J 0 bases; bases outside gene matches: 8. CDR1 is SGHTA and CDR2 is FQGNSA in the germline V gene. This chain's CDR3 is CASSPRGSGSTDTQYF. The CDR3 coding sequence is TGTGCCAGCAGCCCGAGGGGTAGCGGGAGCACAGATACGCAGTATTTT. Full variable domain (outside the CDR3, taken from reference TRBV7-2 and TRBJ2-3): GAGVSQSPSNKVTEKGKDVELRCDPISGHTALYWYRQSLGQGLEFLIYFQGNSAPDKSGLPSDRFSAERTGGSVSTLTIQRTQQEDSAVYLCASSPRGSGSTDTQYFGPGTRLTVL.

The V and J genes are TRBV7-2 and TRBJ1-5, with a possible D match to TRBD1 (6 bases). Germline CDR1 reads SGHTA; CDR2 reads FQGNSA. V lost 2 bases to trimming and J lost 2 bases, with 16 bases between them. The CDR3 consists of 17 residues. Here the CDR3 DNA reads TGTGCCAGCAGCTTAAGGGGGGGGGGCGCCCGCAATCAGCCCCAGCATTTT. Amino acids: CASSLRGGGARNQPQHF.

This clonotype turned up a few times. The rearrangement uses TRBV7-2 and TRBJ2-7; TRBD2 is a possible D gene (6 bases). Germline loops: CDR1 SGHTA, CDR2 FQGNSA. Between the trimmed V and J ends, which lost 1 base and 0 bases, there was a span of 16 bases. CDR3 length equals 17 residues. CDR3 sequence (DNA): TGTGCCAGCAGCTTAGTGATCGATTTAGCGGTCTCCTACGAGCAGTACTTC. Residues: CASSLVIDLAVSYEQYF. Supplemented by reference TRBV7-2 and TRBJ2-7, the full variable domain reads GAGVSQSPSNKVTEKGKDVELRCDPISGHTALYWYRQSLGQGLEFLIYFQGNSAPDKSGLPSDRFSAERTGGSVSTLTIQRTQQEDSAVYLCASSLVIDLAVSYEQYFGPGTRLTVT.

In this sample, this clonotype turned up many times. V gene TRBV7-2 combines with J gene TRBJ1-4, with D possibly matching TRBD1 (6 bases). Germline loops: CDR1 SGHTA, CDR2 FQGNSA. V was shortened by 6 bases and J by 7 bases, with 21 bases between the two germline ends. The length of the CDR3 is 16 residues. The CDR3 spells CASSLTPGDTTEKLFF. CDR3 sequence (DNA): TGTGCCAGCAGTTTGACACCAGGGGACACGACTGAAAAACTGTTTTTT.

This CDR3 is CASRDSGRTLYEQYV. The CDR3 DNA sequence: TGTGCCAGCAGGGATAGCGGGAGAACTCTTTACGAGCAGTACGTC. This chain links TRBV6-2 or TRBV6-3 with TRBJ2-7; 9 bases align to TRBD2. Germline V gives CDR1 MNHEY, CDR2 SVGEGT. CDR3 size: 15 residues. Germline trimming cut 6 bases from V and 4 bases from J; bases unmatched to any gene: 10.

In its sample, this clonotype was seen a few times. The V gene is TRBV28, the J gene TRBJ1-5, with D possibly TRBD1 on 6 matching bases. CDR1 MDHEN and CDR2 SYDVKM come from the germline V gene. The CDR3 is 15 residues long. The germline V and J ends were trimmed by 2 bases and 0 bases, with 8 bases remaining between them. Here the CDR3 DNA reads TGTGCCAGCAGTTTACAAGGGGGTAGCAATCAGCCCCAGCATTTT. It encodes CASSLQGGSNQPQHF. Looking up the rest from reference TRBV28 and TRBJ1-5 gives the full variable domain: DVKVTQSSRYLVKRTGEKVFLECVQDMDHENMFWYRQDPGLGLRLIYFSYDVKMKEKGDIPEGYSVSREKKERFSLILESASTNQTSMYLCASSLQGGSNQPQHFGDGTRLSIL.

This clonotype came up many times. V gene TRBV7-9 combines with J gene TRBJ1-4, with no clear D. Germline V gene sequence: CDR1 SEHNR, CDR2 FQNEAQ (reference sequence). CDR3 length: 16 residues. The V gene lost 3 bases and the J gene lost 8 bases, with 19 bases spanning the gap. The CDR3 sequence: CASSFRAWPNGEKLFF. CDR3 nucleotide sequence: TGTGCCAGCAGCTTCCGGGCCTGGCCGAATGGGGAAAAACTGTTTTTT.

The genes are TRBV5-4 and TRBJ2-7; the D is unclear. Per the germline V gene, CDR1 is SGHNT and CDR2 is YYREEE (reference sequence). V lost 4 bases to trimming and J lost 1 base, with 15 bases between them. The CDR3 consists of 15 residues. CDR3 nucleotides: TGTGCCAGCAGCCCGGACCGCACAGCATCCTACGAGCAGTACTTC. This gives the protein CASSPDRTASYEQYF. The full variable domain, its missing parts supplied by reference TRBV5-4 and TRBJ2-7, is ETGVTQSPTHLIKTRGQQVTLRCSSQSGHNTVSWYQQALGQGPQFIFQYYREEENGRGNFPPRFSGLQFPNYSSELNVNALELDDSALYLCASSPDRTASYEQYFGPGTRLTVT.

CDR3 protein: CSARVGPEQYF. In DNA form, the CDR3 reads TGCAGTGCTAGAGTAGGGCCCGAGCAGTACTTC. The chain has TRBV20-1 and TRBJ2-7, with D unclear. The CDR3 length is 11 residues. Germline lookup yields CDR1 DFQATT and CDR2 SNEGSKA (reference sequence). V lost 1 base and J lost 6, with 7 bases in between.

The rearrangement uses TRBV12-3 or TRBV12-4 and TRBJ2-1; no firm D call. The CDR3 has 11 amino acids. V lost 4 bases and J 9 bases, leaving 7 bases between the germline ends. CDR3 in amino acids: CASSSRVEQFF. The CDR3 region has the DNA TGTGCCAGCAGTTCCCGGGTTGAGCAGTTCTTC.

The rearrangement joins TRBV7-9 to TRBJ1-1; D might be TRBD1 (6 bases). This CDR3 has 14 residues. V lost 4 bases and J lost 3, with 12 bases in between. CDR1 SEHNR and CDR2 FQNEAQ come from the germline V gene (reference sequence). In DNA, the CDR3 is TGTGCCAGCAGCTCCGGACAGCCACACACTGAAGCTTTCTTT. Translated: CASSSGQPHTEAFF.

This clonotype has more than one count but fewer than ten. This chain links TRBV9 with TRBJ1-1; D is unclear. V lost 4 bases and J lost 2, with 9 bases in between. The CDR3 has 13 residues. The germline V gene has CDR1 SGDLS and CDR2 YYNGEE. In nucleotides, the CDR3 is TGTGCCAGCAGCTTAACGGATAACACTGAAGCTTTCTTT. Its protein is CASSLTDNTEAFF. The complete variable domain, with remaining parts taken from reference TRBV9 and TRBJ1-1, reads DSGVTQTPKHLITATGQRVTLRCSPRSGDLSVYWYQQSLDQGLQFLIQYYNGEERAKGNILERFSAQQFPDLHSELNLSSLELGDSALYFCASSLTDNTEAFFGQGTRLTVV.

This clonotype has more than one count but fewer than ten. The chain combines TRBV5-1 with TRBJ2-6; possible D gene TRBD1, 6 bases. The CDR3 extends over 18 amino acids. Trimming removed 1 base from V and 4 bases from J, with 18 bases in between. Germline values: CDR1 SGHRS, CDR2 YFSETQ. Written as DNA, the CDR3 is TGCGCCAGCAGCTTGATATACGGACAGCTAGCCGGGGCCAACGTCCTGACTTTC. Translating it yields CASSLIYGQLAGANVLTF.

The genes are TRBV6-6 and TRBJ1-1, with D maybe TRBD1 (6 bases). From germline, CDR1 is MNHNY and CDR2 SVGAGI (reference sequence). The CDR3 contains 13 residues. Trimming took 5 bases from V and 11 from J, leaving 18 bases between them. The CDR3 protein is CASSPGTPQRAFF. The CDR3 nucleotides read TGTGCCAGCAGTCCCGGGACACCTCAGCGGGCTTTCTTT.

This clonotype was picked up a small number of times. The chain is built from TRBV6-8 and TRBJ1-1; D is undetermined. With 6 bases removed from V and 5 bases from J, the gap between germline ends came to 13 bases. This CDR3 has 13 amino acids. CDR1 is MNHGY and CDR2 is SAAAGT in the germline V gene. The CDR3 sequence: CASSVAIGTEAFF. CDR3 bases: TGTGCCAGCAGCGTAGCAATCGGGACTGAAGCTTTCTTT.

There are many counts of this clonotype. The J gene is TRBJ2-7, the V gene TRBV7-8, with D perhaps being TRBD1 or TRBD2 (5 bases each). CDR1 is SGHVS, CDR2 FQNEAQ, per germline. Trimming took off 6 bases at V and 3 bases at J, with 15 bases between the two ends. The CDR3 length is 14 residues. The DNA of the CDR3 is TGTGCCAGCAGTTTATTCCGGGACGACTACGAGCAGTACTTC. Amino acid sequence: CASSLFRDDYEQYF.

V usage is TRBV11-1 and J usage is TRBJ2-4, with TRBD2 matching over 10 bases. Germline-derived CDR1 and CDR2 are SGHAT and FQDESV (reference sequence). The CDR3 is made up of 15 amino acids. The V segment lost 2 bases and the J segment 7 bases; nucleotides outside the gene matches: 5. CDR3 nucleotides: TGTGCCAGCAGCTTACTCGGGACTAGCGTTAACATTCAGTACTTC. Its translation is CASSLLGTSVNIQYF.

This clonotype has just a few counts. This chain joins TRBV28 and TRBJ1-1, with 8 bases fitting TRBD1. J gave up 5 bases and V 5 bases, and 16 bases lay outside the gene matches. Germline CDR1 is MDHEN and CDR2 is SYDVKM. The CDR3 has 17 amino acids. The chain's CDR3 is CASSPWTGMGRGTEAFF. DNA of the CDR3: TGTGCCAGCAGTCCGTGGACAGGGATGGGGAGAGGGACTGAAGCTTTCTTT.

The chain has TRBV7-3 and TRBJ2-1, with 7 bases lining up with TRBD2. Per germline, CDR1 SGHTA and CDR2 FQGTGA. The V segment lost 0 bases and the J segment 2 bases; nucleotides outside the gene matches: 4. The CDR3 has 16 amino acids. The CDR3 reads CASSLTAGLTYNEQFF. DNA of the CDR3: TGTGCCAGCAGCTTAACGGCGGGACTAACCTACAATGAGCAGTTCTTC.

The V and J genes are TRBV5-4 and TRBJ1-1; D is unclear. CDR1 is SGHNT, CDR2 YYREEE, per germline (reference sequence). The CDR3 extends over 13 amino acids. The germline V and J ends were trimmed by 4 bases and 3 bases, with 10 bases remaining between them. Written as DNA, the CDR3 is TGTGCCAGCAGCCCCCCTTCGCACACTGAAGCTTTCTTT. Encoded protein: CASSPPSHTEAFF.